The 9 T cell receptor beta chains below were found in one sample sequenced in a study of human T cells and chemical hapten exposure. Time point in this sample: pre-sensitization, week 0. Regarding treatment: therapeutic diphenylcyclopropenone sensitization with weekly scalp DPC. TCRdb used MiXCR to reprocess the RACE reads, holding one entry per CDR3 protein. The table lists 380,000 or so distinct CDR3 sequences, 5% to 6.5% of them singletons. The material was whole blood, obtained in connection with sensitization to the hapten diphenylcyclopropenone (DPC). These receptors all come from a woman aged 18 to 35 with alopecia areata. Some clones in this sample may be carry-over from other donors' samples.

Many counts were recorded for this clonotype. The J gene is TRBJ1-4, the V gene TRBV4-2, with D hard to call. The germline gives CDR1 LGHNA, CDR2 YNFKEQ. Trimming cost V 6 bases and J 0 bases, with 5 bases left between them. The CDR3 runs to 13 residues. The CDR3 nucleotides read TGTGCCAGCAGGGATGCAACTAATGAAAAACTGTTTTTT. Its translation is CASRDATNEKLFF.

This clonotype came up many times. The chain joins TRBV3-1 to TRBJ1-2; 7 bases are shared with TRBD1. Germline lookup yields CDR1 LGHDT and CDR2 YNNKEL (reference sequence). Trimming cost V 0 bases and J 8 bases; bases outside gene matches: 12. CDR3 length equals 16 residues. DNA for the CDR3: TGTGCCAGCAGCCAAGATTTAGTAGGGACAGTGAGCGGCTACACCTTC. Translation: CASSQDLVGTVSGYTF.

This clonotype occurred many times. The V and J genes are TRBV7-9 and TRBJ1-6; a weak D match, TRBD1 (5 bases). From germline, CDR1 is SEHNR and CDR2 FQNEAQ (reference sequence). The ends were cut back, 3 bases at V and 10 bases at J, with 16 bases in the middle. The CDR3 is 15 amino acids. CDR3 sequence: CASSFTGPGDSPLHF. The CDR3 DNA is TGTGCCAGCAGCTTTACGGGACCGGGTGACTCACCCCTCCACTTT.

V gene TRBV7-2 combines with J gene TRBJ2-7, with D tentatively TRBD2 (5 bases). The CDR3 has 14 residues. The V gene lost 5 bases and the J gene lost 2 bases, with 13 bases spanning the gap. Germline V gives CDR1 SGHTA, CDR2 FQGNSA. This CDR3 is CASSSSVAAYEQYF. The CDR3 nucleotides read TGTGCCAGCAGCAGTAGCGTGGCGGCCTACGAGCAGTACTTC.

The V gene is TRBV6-2 or TRBV6-3, the J gene TRBJ2-7; tentative D call: TRBD2 (6 bases). Trimming cost V 0 bases and J 6 bases, with 12 bases left between them. Per germline, CDR1 MNHEY and CDR2 SVGEGT. The CDR3 consists of 14 residues. The CDR3 region has the DNA TGTGCCAGCAGTTACTCCTATTTGGGAGGCGAGCAGTACTTC. The encoded protein is CASSYSYLGGEQYF.

CDR3 bases: TGTGCCAGCAGCCAAGAGGGGCGACAAAAACTGTTTTTT. Translated, it gives CASSQEGRQKLFF. This chain connects TRBV14 to TRBJ1-4; weak D call: TRBD1 (5 bases). The length of the CDR3 is 13 residues. Germline loops: CDR1 SGHDN, CDR2 FVKESK. Deletions cut 0 bases from V and 9 bases from J, with 8 bases between.

In this sample, this clonotype turned up a few times. The chain carries TRBV7-9 and TRBJ2-2; D is possibly TRBD1 or TRBD2 (6 bases each). From germline, CDR1 is SEHNR and CDR2 FQNEAQ (reference sequence). The CDR3 covers 16 residues. Trimming removed 4 bases from V and 3 bases from J, with 15 bases in between. The CDR3 spells CASSSLGGRYTGELFF. In nucleotides, the CDR3 is TGTGCCAGCAGCTCCCTTGGGGGGCGATACACCGGGGAGCTGTTTTTT.

This clonotype was detected many times. The chain recombines TRBV6-5 with TRBJ1-2; no definite D call. Trimming left V 5 bases short and J 1 base short, with 11 bases between. CDR3 length: 14 amino acids. Germline CDR1 MNHEY, CDR2 SVGAGI. CDR3 loop: CASSPRVDNYGYTF. DNA for the CDR3: TGTGCCAGCAGTCCACGAGTTGATAACTATGGCTACACCTTC.

This clonotype was picked up many times. V and J are TRBV4-2 and TRBJ1-5, with D possibly matching TRBD1 (6 bases). The CDR3 spans 14 residues. V shed 4 bases and J shed 5 bases, with 12 bases lying between them. CDR1 and CDR2 from the germline V gene are LGHNA and YNFKEQ. The CDR3 loop is CASSPRTADQPQHF. The CDR3 bases are TGTGCCAGCAGCCCGAGGACAGCTGATCAGCCCCAGCATTTT.